Shown below are 20 T cell receptor beta chains from a single sample sequenced in a study of CXCR3-negative and CXCR3-positive naive CD8 T cells. UMI-labeled TRB cDNA libraries were prepared by 5' RACE. TCRdb reprocessed the 5' RACE reads, keeping one entry per CDR3 protein, no DNA. This sample's clone table lists under 7,500 distinct CDR3 sequences. Study conclusions and caveats: CXCR3-negative naive cells had less hydrophobic TRB CDR3s than did CXCR3-positive naive cells.

These TCRs are of unknown antigen specificity. Sequenced: naive CXCR3+ CD8+ T cells from blood. Subset: CD45RO-CCR7+CD27+CD95- naive CD8+ T cells expressing CXCR3 (TNR3+). The receptor set was obtained from a human donor in good health. Some clones in this sample may be carry-over from other donors' samples.

In terms of frequency, this clonotype is medium-sized. V and J are TRBV29-1 and TRBJ2-2; absent DNA, TCRdb's TRBD2 call cannot be checked. Germline CDR1 SQVTM, CDR2 ANQGSEA. There are 15 residues in the CDR3. Here the CDR3 reads CSVESQRPNTGELFF.

This rearrangement joins TRBV7-9 to TRBJ1-1. CDR1 is SEHNR, CDR2 FQNEAQ, per germline (reference sequence). The CDR3 consists of 13 residues. CDR3 residues: CASSLYLATEAFF.

This clonotype is labeled medium-sized based on frequency. J is TRBJ1-1 and V is TRBV20-1; TCRdb designates TRBD1, a call that cannot be tested without DNA. Germline V CDR1 and CDR2: DFQATT, SNEGSKA (reference sequence). The CDR3 extends over 12 amino acids. This chain's CDR3 is CSAKGGNTEAFF.

The V call is TRBV19, the J call TRBJ2-1; TCRdb returns TRBD1, unconfirmable since there is no DNA. Germline loops: CDR1 LNHDA, CDR2 SQIVND (reference sequence). CDR3 length: 11 residues. The CDR3 here is CASKQGGEQFF.

This chain uses TRBV7-9 with TRBJ2-1; the D gene TCRdb calls, TRBD2, cannot be checked with no DNA. The CDR3 has 18 residues. The germline V gene has CDR1 SEHNR and CDR2 FQNEAQ (reference sequence). This CDR3 is CASSLPSGRPPSYNEQFF.

Considering frequency, this clonotype is medium-sized (0.01 to 0.1%). The chain employs TRBV29-1 and TRBJ2-2. This CDR3 comprises 14 residues. CDR1 is SQVTM and CDR2 is ANQGSEA in the germline V gene. This chain's CDR3 is CSVEVRVNAGELFF.

The chain couples TRBV5-1 to TRBJ2-1. The germline CDR1 and CDR2 sequences are SGHRS and YFSETQ. CDR3 length equals 13 residues. The CDR3 protein is CPSSQGLYNEQFF.

By frequency, this clonotype registers medium-sized. The rearrangement uses TRBV9 and TRBJ2-1. The CDR3 covers 12 residues. The germline V gene encodes CDR1 SGDLS and CDR2 YYNGEE. The CDR3 loop reads CASSVGSHEQFF.

This clonotype is medium-sized (0.01 to 0.1%) by frequency. The genes are TRBV7-6 and TRBJ2-6; TCRdb selects TRBD1, and the lack of DNA leaves this call unchecked. The CDR3 consists of 17 residues. Germline CDR1 and CDR2: SGHVS and FNYEAQ. The CDR3 is CASSSAGGGSGANVLTF.

The chain recombines TRBV2 with TRBJ1-2. This CDR3 contains 13 residues. Germline CDR1 and CDR2: SNHLY and FYNNEI. The CDR3 protein is CASGYQADYGYTF.

According to its frequency, this clonotype is medium-sized (0.01 to 0.1%). The chain uses TRBV11-2 and TRBJ2-3; TCRdb returns TRBD2, unconfirmable since there is no DNA. CDR3 length equals 18 residues. Germline V gene lookup returns CDR1 SGHAT and CDR2 FQNNGV. The CDR3 region is CASSLGETSGRVPNTQYF.

Frequency places this clonotype as medium-sized (0.01 to 0.1%). This chain joins TRBV20-1 and TRBJ2-7; TCRdb outputs TRBD2, but without DNA this stays unchecked. Germline lookup yields CDR1 DFQATT and CDR2 SNEGSKA (reference sequence). The CDR3 sequence is 16 residues long. The CDR3 loop is CSASVTSGRYSYEQYF.

This chain links TRBV14 with TRBJ2-3. Germline CDR1 and CDR2: SGHDN and FVKESK. The length of the CDR3 is 13 residues. The chain's CDR3 is CASSQGSIRTQYF.

This clonotype counts as medium-sized by frequency. The chain carries TRBV4-3 and TRBJ1-2; TCRdb indicates TRBD1, and absent DNA this call remains unverified. Germline values: CDR1 LGHNA, CDR2 YSLEER. This CDR3 is built from 18 residues. CDR3 protein: CASSQEDGTGGAYDGYTF.

This clonotype is called medium-sized (0.01 to 0.1%) based on its frequency. The chain carries TRBV20-1 and TRBJ2-7. CDR3 length: 14 amino acids. In germline, CDR1 is DFQATT, CDR2 SNEGSKA (reference sequence). The chain's CDR3 is CSARDSSWAYEQYF.

The CDR3 loop reads CSAPPNSTPFYEQYF. The chain combines TRBV20-1 with TRBJ2-7. The CDR3 extends over 15 amino acids. Germline assignment: CDR1 DFQATT and CDR2 SNEGSKA (reference sequence).

This clonotype shows up as medium-sized by frequency. The J gene is TRBJ1-5, the V gene TRBV27; checking the TCRdb D call of TRBD1 is not possible without DNA. CDR3 size: 16 residues. Germline V CDR1 and CDR2: MNHEY, SMNVEV (reference sequence). The CDR3 sequence: CASSPSTGYSNQPQHF.

Here the CDR3 reads CASSPGTAPYNEQFF. This chain joins TRBV11-2 and TRBJ2-1; TCRdb reports TRBD1, a call that lacks DNA to check it against. In germline, CDR1 is SGHAT, CDR2 FQNNGV. This CDR3 is 15 amino acids long. Full variable domain (remainder filled in from reference TRBV11-2 and TRBJ2-1): EAGVAQSPRYKIIEKRQSVAFWCNPISGHATLYWYQQILGQGPKLLIQFQNNGVVDDSQLPKDRFSAERLKGVDSTLKIQPAKLEDSAVYLCASSPGTAPYNEQFFGPGTRLTVL.

By frequency, this clonotype registers medium-sized. This chain links TRBV25-1 with TRBJ2-1; checking the TCRdb D call of TRBD1 is not possible without DNA. The germline gives CDR1 MGHDK, CDR2 SYGVNS. This CDR3 spans 17 amino acids. The CDR3 here is CASSDRDRGFSYNEQFF.

The rearrangement uses TRBV29-1 and TRBJ2-1; TCRdb calls TRBD2, which cannot be checked without DNA. Germline CDR1 SQVTM, CDR2 ANQGSEA. The CDR3 spans 14 residues. The CDR3 protein is CSVTSGGNYNEQFF.